Below are 10 T cell receptor beta chains sequenced from a single sample in a study of shared clonotypes between healthy human individuals. TCRdb's table, derived via immunoSEQ multiplex PCR, lists solely in-frame clones and lacks some. Among more than 1.2 million clones listed, around 98.5% were seen once. The sample comprised naive CD4+ T cells sorted from blood. Regarding subset: CD45RA+ positively selected. The source is a man aged 30-40 years in good health.

This sequence joins TRBV21-1 and TRBJ2-7; the DNA was not used to check the table's D call, TRBD1. TRBV21-1 has pseudogene status. The CDR3 covers 16 residues. The CDR3 DNA is TGTGCCAGCAGCAAAGAAAGGGACAGATCCTTATACGAGCAGTACTTC. Translation: CASSKERDRSLYEQYF.

The chain joins TRBV4-3 to TRBJ1-5; D call uncertain. V lost 4 bases and J 8 bases, leaving 12 bases between the germline ends. CDR1 LGHNA and CDR2 YSLEER come from the germline V gene. The CDR3 totals 13 residues. The CDR3 protein is CASSPLFGEPQHF. The CDR3 coding sequence is TGCGCCAGCAGCCCCCTATTCGGGGAGCCCCAGCATTTT.

For this clone: Distinct nucleotide sequences in the sample also encode this CDR3. The chain has TRBV6-5 and TRBJ2-3; D might be TRBD2 (6 bases). V lost 2 bases and J lost 0, with 9 bases in between. There are 15 residues in the CDR3. Germline CDR1 and CDR2: MNHEY and SVGAGI. CDR3 in amino acids: CASSYTGTSTDTQYF. The CDR3 DNA reads TGTGCCAGCAGTTACACCGGGACTAGCACAGATACGCAGTATTTT.

Remarks on this clone: Other DNA sequences within the sample encode an identical CDR3. The DNA for the CDR3 is TGTGCCAGCAGTGAAAGGAGCAATCAGCCCCAGCATTTT. Protein sequence: CASSERSNQPQHF. This chain joins TRBV2 and TRBJ1-5; D remains ambiguous. The CDR3 is made up of 13 amino acids. The V end lost 2 bases, the J end lost 1 base, and 3 bases lay between the germline ends. Germline-derived CDR1 and CDR2 are SNHLY and FYNNEI. Combining the CDR3 with reference TRBV2 and TRBJ1-5 gives the whole variable domain EPEVTQTPSHQVTQMGQEVILRCVPISNHLYFYWYRQILGQKVEFLVSFYNNEISEKSEIFDDQFSVERPDGSNFTLKIRSTKLEDSAMYFCASSERSNQPQHFGDGTRLSIL.

The V gene is TRBV10-3, the J gene TRBJ1-1; D is undetermined. The CDR3 consists of 14 residues. V was pared by 2 bases and J by 1 base, with 8 bases between. Per germline, CDR1 ENHRY and CDR2 SYGVKD. The CDR3 here is CAISELAWNTEAFF. CDR3 bases: TGTGCCATCAGTGAGCTCGCATGGAACACTGAAGCTTTCTTT.

The chain links TRBV5-1 to TRBJ2-6, with unresolved D. Germline V CDR1 and CDR2: SGHRS, YFSETQ. V was clipped by 1 base and J by 0 bases, with 8 bases between them. This CDR3 contains 16 residues. CDR3 DNA: TGCGCCAGCAGCTTGTTGGGTTACTCTGGGGCCAACGTCCTGACTTTC. Its translation: CASSLLGYSGANVLTF.

The CDR3 is CATRTDSGNTIYF. DNA of the CDR3: TGTGCCACCCGGACAGACTCTGGAAACACCATATATTTT. V gene TRBV10-3 combines with J gene TRBJ1-3; maybe TRBD1 (6 bases). The CDR3 sequence is 13 residues long. The V gene's germline CDR1 is ENHRY and CDR2 SYGVKD. V lost 10 bases, J lost 0 bases, and 10 bases lay in between.

The genes are TRBV19 and TRBJ1-1; a weak D match, TRBD1 (6 bases). Germline V gene sequence: CDR1 LNHDA, CDR2 SQIVND (reference sequence). The CDR3 has 14 residues. Deletions cut 4 bases from V and 1 base from J, with 10 bases between. CDR3 DNA: TGTGCCAGTAGTACTGACAGGAGGAACACTGAAGCTTTCTTT. It yields the protein CASSTDRRNTEAFF.

The chain recombines TRBV13 with TRBJ1-5; D is unresolved. The ends were cut back, 3 bases at V and 6 bases at J, with 12 bases in the middle. The CDR3 has 14 amino acids. Germline CDR1 PRHDT, CDR2 FYEKMQ (reference sequence). CDR3 sequence (DNA): TGTGCCAGCAGCTTTGGGGTGGGAGGTCAGCCCCAGCATTTT. Translation gives CASSFGVGGQPQHF.

V and J are TRBV7-9 and TRBJ2-7, with 7 bases identical to TRBD1. The junction had 9 bases not matched to a gene; V was cut back by 5 bases and J by 2 bases. The germline CDR1 and CDR2 sequences are SEHNR and FQNEAQ (reference sequence). The CDR3 is 15 residues long. CDR3 region: CASSSAPGTAYEQYF. CDR3 in DNA: TGTGCCAGCAGCAGCGCTCCCGGGACAGCCTACGAGCAGTACTTC.